The entry below describes one TCR beta chain. A much more abundant neighbour one base away suggests this may be a read error. The conserved final phenylalanine or tryptophan is absent from the CDR3, which likely points to a read error. This record comes from a study of blood T cells in healthy people across ages. The CDR3 is 15 residues long. Trimming removed 3 bases at V and 0 bases at J, with 9 bases between. With a J-beta primer mix and a sample-barcoded 5' primer, a second PCR ran roughly 7 to 11 cycles. A 12-random-nucleotide template-switch adaptor tagged each cDNA molecule. CDR3-containing paired-end reads numbered at least 2.5 million in each sample. MiXCR, applied by TCRdb to the 5' RACE reads, yields one record per CDR3 protein. This sample has roughly 1.9 million distinct CDR3 sequences, with 39% found just once.

The rearrangement uses TRBV12-3 or TRBV12-4 and TRBJ2-1, with D hard to call. Sequencing used blood. The sequence came from a human donor in good health. In DNA form, the CDR3 reads TGTGCCAGCAGTTTGGAGAGCAGCTCCTACAATGAGCAGTTCTTA. Its translation: CASSLESSSYNEQFL.